This T cell receptor (beta chain) was recovered during a study of cytomegalovirus exposure and HLA in healthy donors. Study findings and constraints: Some V segments (TRBV6-2 and TRBV6-3 among them) were excluded as indistinguishable. From TCR beta sequences, most subjects' HLA-A and HLA-B alleles were reportedly predicted accurately.

Germline V gives CDR1 SNHLY, CDR2 FYNNEI. CDR3 length: 15 residues. V lost 6 bases to trimming and J lost 5 bases; unmatched junction nucleotides: 6. The primer mix had 60 Vbeta and 13 Jbeta primers. Produced via immunoSEQ multiplex PCR; TCRdb's table is partial and in-frame only. The sample shows more than 95,000 clones, over 60% of them seen only once. Points on this clone: The antigen is not known.

Input material: PBMCs. This TCR was recovered from a man in his fifties in good health and CMV-seronegative. V gene TRBV2 combines with J gene TRBJ2-1, with 11 bases that match TRBD2. The CDR3 protein is CASRGTSGGHNEQFF. The CDR3, as DNA: TGTGCCAGCAGGGGAACTAGCGGGGGACACAATGAGCAGTTCTTC. The full variable domain, with the rest looked up from reference TRBV2 and TRBJ2-1, is EPEVTQTPSHQVTQMGQEVILRCVPISNHLYFYWYRQILGQKVEFLVSFYNNEISEKSEIFDDQFSVERPDGSNFTLKIRSTKLEDSAMYFCASRGTSGGHNEQFFGPGTRLTVL.